Reported below is one T cell receptor beta chain. Its target is not known. The ends lost 3 bases at V and 8 bases at J; junction bases unmatched: 7. This CDR3 is built from 15 residues. Germline values: CDR1 LGHNA, CDR2 YNFKEQ. This entry comes from a study of Tregs in tolerant kidney transplant recipients. The study, taken as a whole, reports: The small number of patients limits these findings pending further validation. Nucleotide sequences could not be compared across some patients' samples due to primer changes. Donor-specific Treg expansion exceeded global Treg expansion in tolerant patients, suggesting antigen drive.

The method was immunoSEQ multiplex PCR; TCRdb's version includes in-frame clones alone and lacks a portion of them. The data contain 55,000 to 75,000 clones, about 89% of them seen just once; the ten biggest clones take up 3.8%. Mixed chimerism was transient after nonmyeloablative marrow transplants from related graft donors. Unstimulated Tregs (CD4+CD25+CD127-) and CD4+CD25- non-Tregs were sorted from PBMCs. This receptor was identified in a human patient who received a combined kidney and bone marrow transplant. Some of the T cells may derive from the graft donor. This specimen consisted of CD4+ T cells from blood (PBMCs), obtained 6 months after the transplant. V usage is TRBV4-2 and J usage is TRBJ1-4; 9 bases are shared with TRBD1. In DNA, the CDR3 is TGTGCCAGCAGCCATTGGGACAGGGACTACGAAAAACTGTTTTTT. Residues: CASSHWDRDYEKLFF.